A selection of T cell receptor beta chains follows, all from one sample in a study of blood T cells in healthy people across ages. TCRdb passed the 5' RACE reads through MiXCR, listing each CDR3 protein once. The data contain about 720,000 distinct CDR3 sequences, more than 20% of them singletons. The data were also submitted as part of a second study, on T cells of mothers and their children.

The sequencing input was blood. These receptors were collected from a boy under 18 in good health. The CDR3 runs from the conserved cysteine through the conserved F or W. D genes are given only for firm matches. The size entry is marked missing in some rows and otherwise reads once, few, many or a size class.

clone_size: few; v_call: TRBV9; j_call: TRBJ1-4; d_call: NA; cdr3_nt: TGTGCCAGCAGCCCCCCCGGCCTTAATGAAAAACTGTTTTTT; cdr3_aa: CASSPPGLNEKLFF
clone_size: many; v_call: TRBV20-1; j_call: TRBJ2-1; d_call: NA; cdr3_nt: TGCAGTGCTAGAGATGTAGGGGGGCCCAATGAGCAGTTCTTC; cdr3_aa: CSARDVGGPNEQFF
clone_size: NA; v_call: TRBV20-1; j_call: TRBJ2-5; d_call: NA; cdr3_nt: TGCAGTGTGACCCCTCCGAGACCACAAGAGACCCAGTACTTC; cdr3_aa: CSVTPPRPQETQYF
clone_size: few; v_call: TRBV12-3/TRBV12-4; j_call: TRBJ1-4; d_call: TRBD1; cdr3_nt: TGCGCCAGCAGGACAGGGTCTAATGAAAAACTGTTTTTT; cdr3_aa: CASRTGSNEKLFF
clone_size: few; v_call: TRBV29-1; j_call: TRBJ2-1; d_call: NA; cdr3_nt: TGCAGCGTTGAAAGTCACCGGGACTACAATGAGCAGTTCTTC; cdr3_aa: CSVESHRDYNEQFF
clone_size: NA; v_call: TRBV10-3; j_call: TRBJ2-5; d_call: NA; cdr3_nt: TGTGCCATCAGTGACGGGGTTAGTGAGGAGCAGTACTTC; cdr3_aa: CAISDGVSEEQYF
clone_size: few; v_call: TRBV19; j_call: TRBJ2-7; d_call: NA; cdr3_nt: TGTGCCAGTAGTATCTCTGGGTTCTCCTACGAGCAGTACTTC; cdr3_aa: CASSISGFSYEQYF
clone_size: few; v_call: TRBV28; j_call: TRBJ1-5; d_call: NA; cdr3_nt: TGTGCCAGCAGTCGCGGACAGTATAGCAATCAGCCCCAGCATTTT; cdr3_aa: CASSRGQYSNQPQHF
clone_size: NA; v_call: TRBV6-6; j_call: TRBJ2-1; d_call: NA; cdr3_nt: TGTGCCAGCACGCGAGGCGGCAATGAGCAGTTCTTC; cdr3_aa: CASTRGGNEQFF
clone_size: NA; v_call: TRBV12-3/TRBV12-4; j_call: TRBJ2-2; d_call: NA; cdr3_nt: TGTGCCAGCAGTCCTTATGGGAACACCGGGGAGCTGTTTTTT; cdr3_aa: CASSPYGNTGELFF
clone_size: NA; v_call: TRBV20-1; j_call: TRBJ2-6; d_call: NA; cdr3_nt: TGCAGTGCCACATCCCCATCTGGGGCCAACGTCCTGACTTTC; cdr3_aa: CSATSPSGANVLTF
clone_size: few; v_call: TRBV30; j_call: TRBJ1-2; d_call: TRBD1; cdr3_nt: TGTGCCTCCCCCCAGCTCCAGGGGGCAAAAGGCTACACCTTC; cdr3_aa: CASPQLQGAKGYTF
clone_size: few; v_call: TRBV24-1; j_call: TRBJ1-2; d_call: NA; cdr3_nt: TGTGCCACCAGTGACGCGGGGGGCTATGGCTACACCTTC; cdr3_aa: CATSDAGGYGYTF
clone_size: NA; v_call: TRBV20-1; j_call: TRBJ1-1; d_call: NA; cdr3_nt: TGCAGTGCTAGACTGGGAGCCTACAGGGAAGCTTTCTTT; cdr3_aa: CSARLGAYREAFF
clone_size: few; v_call: TRBV11-1; j_call: TRBJ1-3; d_call: NA; cdr3_nt: TGTGCCAGCAGCTTAGACACAGTCTCTGGAAACACCATATATTTT; cdr3_aa: CASSLDTVSGNTIYF
clone_size: few; v_call: TRBV28; j_call: TRBJ1-6; d_call: TRBD1; cdr3_nt: TGTGCCAGCAGGGACAGGGCCCCTACGGGGACACCCCTCCACTTT; cdr3_aa: CASRDRAPTGTPLHF
clone_size: few; v_call: TRBV18; j_call: TRBJ2-3; d_call: TRBD2; cdr3_nt: TGTGCCAGCTCAGCCAGCGGGGGACCAAGCACAGATACGCAGTATTTT; cdr3_aa: CASSASGGPSTDTQYF
clone_size: few; v_call: TRBV10-3; j_call: TRBJ2-4; d_call: TRBD1; cdr3_nt: TGTGCCATCAGTGAGAACCCATGGACAGGCAAAAACATTCAGTACTTC; cdr3_aa: CAISENPWTGKNIQYF
clone_size: NA; v_call: TRBV7-2; j_call: TRBJ2-7; d_call: NA; cdr3_nt: TGTGCCAGCAGCCGGCCGGGACCGGCCTACGAGCAGTACTTC; cdr3_aa: CASSRPGPAYEQYF
clone_size: NA; v_call: TRBV9; j_call: TRBJ2-5; d_call: NA; cdr3_nt: TGTGCCAGCAGCCGTATTGGTGGGGGAGGAGAGACCCAGTACTTC; cdr3_aa: CASSRIGGGGETQYF
clone_size: few; v_call: TRBV28; j_call: TRBJ2-5; d_call: TRBD1; cdr3_nt: TGTGCCAGCAGTCCAGAGGGGGCTGAAGAGACCCAGTACTTC; cdr3_aa: CASSPEGAEETQYF
clone_size: NA; v_call: TRBV28; j_call: TRBJ1-5; d_call: NA; cdr3_nt: TGTGCCAGCAGTTTCGGAGGACAGAGAAGGCAGCCCCAGCATTTT; cdr3_aa: CASSFGGQRRQPQHF
clone_size: NA; v_call: TRBV7-2; j_call: TRBJ2-2; d_call: NA; cdr3_nt: TGTGCCAGCAGCTCTAGCGTTCCCGGGGAGCTGTTTTTT; cdr3_aa: CASSSSVPGELFF
clone_size: NA; v_call: TRBV2; j_call: TRBJ2-5; d_call: TRBD2; cdr3_nt: TGTGCCGGCAGTGAAAGGGAGGGCCGGGGCCCACAAGAGACCCAGTACTTC; cdr3_aa: CAGSEREGRGPQETQYF
clone_size: NA; v_call: TRBV20-1; j_call: TRBJ2-3; d_call: NA; cdr3_nt: TGCAGTGCTAGTCGCAGGGTATTGCCAGATACGCAGTATTTT; cdr3_aa: CSASRRVLPDTQYF
clone_size: NA; v_call: TRBV28; j_call: TRBJ1-5; d_call: NA; cdr3_nt: TGTGCCAGCAGTTTTCACCGCCGTCGGAGAAATCAGCCCCAGCATTTT; cdr3_aa: CASSFHRRRRNQPQHF
clone_size: few; v_call: TRBV25-1; j_call: TRBJ1-1; d_call: NA; cdr3_nt: TGTGCCAGCAGTGAATTTCCCGGGACGGGACCTGAAGCTTTCTTT; cdr3_aa: CASSEFPGTGPEAFF
clone_size: few; v_call: TRBV9; j_call: TRBJ2-1; d_call: TRBD2; cdr3_nt: TGTGCCAGCAGCGTACCCTCCAGCGGGAGCAGGAATGAGCAGTTCTTC; cdr3_aa: CASSVPSSGSRNEQFF
clone_size: few; v_call: TRBV11-2; j_call: TRBJ2-1; d_call: TRBD2; cdr3_nt: TGTGCCAGCAGCTTTAAGTCGATATGGCGGGGGGTAAACCGAGGGTTCTACAATGAGCAGTTCTTC; cdr3_aa: CASSFKSIWRGVNRGFYNEQFF
clone_size: NA; v_call: TRBV14; j_call: TRBJ2-3; d_call: NA; cdr3_nt: TGTGCCAGCAGCCAATTGTTCGGGGACACAGATACGCAGTATTTT; cdr3_aa: CASSQLFGDTDTQYF
clone_size: few; v_call: TRBV20-1; j_call: TRBJ2-5; d_call: NA; cdr3_nt: TGCAGTGCTAGAGTCCCTATCACCTTCCAAGAGACCCAGTACTTC; cdr3_aa: CSARVPITFQETQYF
clone_size: many; v_call: TRBV7-2; j_call: TRBJ2-3; d_call: NA; cdr3_nt: TGCGCCAGCAGCTTGGCCCGTGATACGCAGTATTTT; cdr3_aa: CASSLARDTQYF
clone_size: few; v_call: TRBV6-5; j_call: TRBJ2-7; d_call: TRBD2; cdr3_nt: TGTGCCAGCAGTTATGCTAGCGGCGCCTACGAGCAGTACTTC; cdr3_aa: CASSYASGAYEQYF
clone_size: few; v_call: TRBV9; j_call: TRBJ2-3; d_call: NA; cdr3_nt: TGTGCCAGCAGCGTACGTGCGGGTGCAGATACGCAGTATTTT; cdr3_aa: CASSVRAGADTQYF
clone_size: NA; v_call: TRBV20-1; j_call: TRBJ1-2; d_call: NA; cdr3_nt: TGCAGTGCTAGAATGTCCGTGGGCCACTATGGCTACACCTTC; cdr3_aa: CSARMSVGHYGYTF
clone_size: NA; v_call: TRBV6-2/TRBV6-3; j_call: TRBJ2-7; d_call: NA; cdr3_nt: TGTGCCAGCAGAACACCTCGACCACCGGGACAAGTTAATGGAGCCCCCTACGAGCAGTACTTC; cdr3_aa: CASRTPRPPGQVNGAPYEQYF
clone_size: few; v_call: TRBV29-1; j_call: TRBJ2-7; d_call: NA; cdr3_nt: TGCAGCGTTATAACAGGGCCCTACGAGCAGTACTTC; cdr3_aa: CSVITGPYEQYF
clone_size: NA; v_call: TRBV20-1; j_call: TRBJ2-6; d_call: NA; cdr3_nt: TGCAGTGCTAGCAGACAGCGTACGTATGACTCTGGGGCCAACGTCCTGACTTTC; cdr3_aa: CSASRQRTYDSGANVLTF
clone_size: few; v_call: TRBV4-2; j_call: TRBJ1-4; d_call: NA; cdr3_nt: TGTGCCAGCAGCCAAGATCTGCCAAGCGCAACTAATGAAAAACTGTTTTTT; cdr3_aa: CASSQDLPSATNEKLFF
clone_size: NA; v_call: TRBV6-2/TRBV6-3; j_call: TRBJ2-7; d_call: TRBD1; cdr3_nt: TGTGCCAGCAGTTACACAAAGGATGGACAGGTATACTCCTACGAGCAGTACTTC; cdr3_aa: CASSYTKDGQVYSYEQYF
clone_size: NA; v_call: TRBV9; j_call: TRBJ2-5; d_call: TRBD2; cdr3_nt: TGTGCCAGCAGCGCCCGGGACTACCGAGAGACCCAGTACTTC; cdr3_aa: CASSARDYRETQYF
clone_size: few; v_call: TRBV5-1; j_call: TRBJ2-1; d_call: TRBD1; cdr3_nt: TGCGCCAGCAGCTTGGAAGGGACAGGGAATCTCGATGAGCAGTTCTTC; cdr3_aa: CASSLEGTGNLDEQFF
clone_size: few; v_call: TRBV18; j_call: TRBJ2-5; d_call: NA; cdr3_nt: TGTGCCAGCTCACCACCGGGCAGGGGAGAGACCCAGTACTTC; cdr3_aa: CASSPPGRGETQYF
clone_size: few; v_call: TRBV20-1; j_call: TRBJ2-1; d_call: NA; cdr3_nt: TGCAGTGCTAGTGACGGGGGAAAGAACAATGAGCAGTTCTTC; cdr3_aa: CSASDGGKNNEQFF
clone_size: NA; v_call: TRBV6-2/TRBV6-3; j_call: TRBJ2-7; d_call: NA; cdr3_nt: TGTGCCAGCAGTTACTTGGGACCAACCAACGAGCAGTACTTC; cdr3_aa: CASSYLGPTNEQYF
clone_size: few; v_call: TRBV5-1; j_call: TRBJ2-3; d_call: NA; cdr3_nt: TGCGCCAGCAGCCCGGATATAGGCACAGATACGCAGTATTTT; cdr3_aa: CASSPDIGTDTQYF
clone_size: few; v_call: TRBV28; j_call: TRBJ2-2; d_call: TRBD1; cdr3_nt: TGTGCCAGCAGGAGGATAGACAGGGATGACGGGGAGCTGTTTTTT; cdr3_aa: CASRRIDRDDGELFF
clone_size: NA; v_call: TRBV28; j_call: TRBJ2-3; d_call: NA; cdr3_nt: TGTGCCAGCATCCCCGTGGTGGGACTCCACACAGATACGCAGTATTTT; cdr3_aa: CASIPVVGLHTDTQYF
clone_size: few; v_call: TRBV2; j_call: TRBJ1-5; d_call: NA; cdr3_nt: TGTGCCAGCAGTGGAGACGGTAGCAATCAGCCCCAGCATTTT; cdr3_aa: CASSGDGSNQPQHF
clone_size: few; v_call: TRBV28; j_call: TRBJ1-5; d_call: NA; cdr3_nt: TGTGCCAGCAGTTTGGGCTTCGGTCAGCCCCAGCATTTT; cdr3_aa: CASSLGFGQPQHF
clone_size: once; v_call: TRBV7-8; j_call: TRBJ1-1; d_call: NA; cdr3_nt: TGTGCCAGCAGCTTAGCGCAGGACCAGGTCAGACGAAGATTAGAAGCTTTCTTT; cdr3_aa: CASSLAQDQVRRRLEAFF
clone_size: many; v_call: TRBV7-3; j_call: TRBJ2-7; d_call: NA; cdr3_nt: TGTGCCAGCAGCCCACTGGCAGGCCCCTACGAGCAGTACTTC; cdr3_aa: CASSPLAGPYEQYF
clone_size: many; v_call: TRBV4-3; j_call: TRBJ1-4; d_call: NA; cdr3_nt: TGCGCCAGCAGCCAGGATCGAGCAACTAATGAAAAACTGTTTTTT; cdr3_aa: CASSQDRATNEKLFF
clone_size: NA; v_call: TRBV27; j_call: TRBJ2-7; d_call: TRBD2; cdr3_nt: TGTGCCAGCAGTTATCTAGCGGGGACCGAGCAGTACTTC; cdr3_aa: CASSYLAGTEQYF
clone_size: NA; v_call: TRBV25-1; j_call: TRBJ2-6; d_call: NA; cdr3_nt: TGTGCCAGCAGTGTGGACAGACCCTCTGGGGCCAACGTCCTGACTTTC; cdr3_aa: CASSVDRPSGANVLTF